This T cell receptor beta chain was sequenced during a study of beta chain features in type 1 diabetes. Turning to the study itself: Sorted cells from all samples, numbering approximately 110,000,000, were examined. Study results and caveats: Type 1 diabetes patients had moderately but significantly shorter TCRB CDR3s in all four CD4+ subsets. With patients and controls alike, PCR might favor shorter templates to an equal degree.

This clone has only a few counts. The antigen is not known. The length of the CDR3 is 15 residues. Germline loops: CDR1 SGHTA, CDR2 FQGNSA. The ends were cut back, 7 bases at V and 3 bases at J, with 19 bases in the middle. Populations isolated by sorting all had purity greater than 95%. Expressed TCRB transcripts were sequenced after all isolated RNA was converted to cDNA. Profiled with immunoSEQ multiplex PCR; TCRdb holds only in-frame clones, not every one. Here the sample spans almost 250,000 clones, 12% to 15% being singletons. The chain uses TRBV7-2 and TRBJ2-7, with D tentatively TRBD1 (6 bases). This sequence originates from a woman aged 40 to 50 in good health. The source material was naive CD4+ T cells from blood. CDR3 in amino acids: CASTERGSSSYEQYF. In DNA form, the CDR3 reads TGTGCCAGCACCGAGAGGGGGTCGAGTAGCTACGAGCAGTACTTC.